This TCR beta chain derives from a study of blood T cell repertoires in COVID-19 (dated by TCRdb to about 2020). Regarding the complete study: The collaborator samples originated in the United States, Italy and Spain and spanned the acute and convalescent phases of COVID-19. The samples were drawn from the first 160 participants of the ongoing ImmuneRACE study and from over a thousand subjects provided by 6 global collaborators. The repertoires were released in a freely available public database meant as a resource for research on the immune response to SARS-CoV-2. A de-identified subject ID, COVID-19 status, age in years and sex were almost always included in the sample metadata. HLA class I and class II types, where available, came from metadata supplied by the sample provider rather than from assay-based typing. Deeply sampled blood TCRbeta repertoires from subjects exposed to, actively infected with, or recovered from COVID-19 were included in the dataset. The prospective study material was composed of cDNA or gDNA derived from T cells, B-cell-depleted T cells, or PBMCs. Here is what the overall study found, with its caveats: The quantity of clinical and demographic metadata differed by source and by participant and was supplied without curation.

Reading from cysteine to phenylalanine, the CDR3 counts 15 amino acids. Just the 45-base CDR3 DNA is kept, in frame starting at base 1. Germline trimming amounts to 10 bases on V and 6 bases on J, with 10 as the count of junction bases outside the gene matches. The germline V gene (reference sequence) supplies CDR1 MNHNY and CDR2 SVGAGI. This clone was detected once. Which antigen it targets is not known. Base-call qualities are not available, and no considerably larger clone is one nucleotide away. Each collaborating institution followed its own protocols to collect whole blood in K2EDTA tubes. For TCRbeta analysis, collaborators shipped samples in one of three forms: frozen whole blood, isolated PBMCs, or DNA extracted from either of those sample types. TCRbeta CDR3 regions were amplified from genomic DNA using the immunoSEQ Assay, a bias-controlled multiplex PCR. On the study's bioinformatics: The number of nucleated cells in each sample was estimated from the amplification of reference gene primers within the assay. Sequence reads were collapsed and filtered to measure the absolute abundance of every unique TCRbeta CDR3 rearrangement. For each sample, productive Simpson clonality was calculated as the square root of Simpson's diversity index over productive rearrangements. TCRdb retrieved this table from immuneACCESS and kept in-frame rearrangements only. Not all clones are present; in checked studies, unresolved V genes account for under half, and no reason is known for the remainder. V and J calls plus clone size are reproduced from that table; the DNA served to infer D and trimming. This sample holds under 300,000 clones; 85% to 90% were observed only once. Approximately 4% of the sample comes from the top ten.

Recombination linked TRBV6-6 to TRBJ2-1, with 12 junctional bases fitting TRBD2. The specimen was peripheral blood. The source of this sequence is a young man with active or convalescent COVID-19. The encoded CDR3 is CATVGRTSGTNEQFF. Read as DNA, the sequence is TGTGCCACCGTCGGGAGGACTAGCGGGACCAATGAGCAGTTCTTC.